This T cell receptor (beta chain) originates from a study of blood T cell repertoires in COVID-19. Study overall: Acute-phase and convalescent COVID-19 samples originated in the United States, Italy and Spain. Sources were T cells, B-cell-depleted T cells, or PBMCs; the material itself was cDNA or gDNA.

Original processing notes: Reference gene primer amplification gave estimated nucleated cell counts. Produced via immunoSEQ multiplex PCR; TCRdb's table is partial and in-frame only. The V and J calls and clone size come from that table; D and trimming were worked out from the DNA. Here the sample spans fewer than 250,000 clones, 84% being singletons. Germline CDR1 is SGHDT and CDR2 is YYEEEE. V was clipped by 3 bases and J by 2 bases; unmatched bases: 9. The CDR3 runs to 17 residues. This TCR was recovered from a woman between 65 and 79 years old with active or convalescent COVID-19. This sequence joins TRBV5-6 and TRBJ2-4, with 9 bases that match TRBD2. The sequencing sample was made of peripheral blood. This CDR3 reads CASSSGGLALTKNIQYF. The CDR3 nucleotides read TGTGCCAGCAGCTCAGGGGGACTAGCTCTAACCAAAAACATTCAGTACTTC.